This T cell receptor (beta chain) was captured in a study of T cell responses to AZD1222 COVID-19 vaccine. About the study: Second-dose groups at about 4 or about 12 weeks were pooled.

This table comes from immunoSEQ multiplex PCR, and its TCRdb copy is limited to in-frame clones, with some not included. The sample shows roughly 120,000 clones, roughly 88% of them seen only once. This CDR3 contains 16 residues. The germline gives CDR1 MNHEY, CDR2 SVGEGT. V lost 2 bases, J lost 1 base, and 12 bases lay in between. The input for sequencing was peripheral blood, taken on day 0 of AZD1222 vaccination. The chain employs TRBV6-2 or TRBV6-3 and TRBJ2-4; possible D gene TRBD2, 5 bases. The TCR sequence derives from an adult in good health. DNA for the CDR3: TGTGCCAGCAGTTACAGCGCGAGGGAGGCCAAAAACATTCAGTACTTC. Translated, it gives CASSYSAREAKNIQYF.